The rows below give T cell receptor beta chains drawn from one sample of a study of T cells in localized non-small cell lung cancer. TCRdb's table, derived via immunoSEQ multiplex PCR, lists solely in-frame clones and lacks some. The data hold about 3,200 clones, with under 35% observed a single time. The sequences come from lung tumor tissue, collected before any cancer treatment. These receptors originate from a man aged 35-75 years with stage I lung adenocarcinoma. CDR3s include the opening cysteine and the closing phenylalanine or tryptophan. A D gene is named only where the DNA matches it firmly. Size values are once, few and many counts, or a class for expanded clones, and some rows have none.

clone_size j_call v_call d_call cdr3_nt cdr3_aa
few TRBJ1-6 TRBV5-1 TRBD1 TGCGCCAGCAGCTTGGAGGCAGGGGGAGAGAATTCACCCCTCCACTTT CASSLEAGGENSPLHF
. TRBJ2-3 TRBV9 TRBD1 TGTGCCAGCAGCGTGCAGGGGGCTCATGCAGATACGCAGTATTTT CASSVQGAHADTQYF
few TRBJ1-1 TRBV30 . TGTGCCTGGACAGGGTGGACTGAAGCTTTCTTT CAWTGWTEAFF
few TRBJ2-7 TRBV11-3 TRBD2 TGTGCCAGCAGCTCCGAGCGGGGGAGCTCCTACGAGCAGTACTTC CASSSERGSSYEQYF
medium-sized TRBJ1-1 TRBV6-8 . TGTGCCAGCAGTTACGGCGAAGTCACTGAAGCTTTCTTT CASSYGEVTEAFF
few TRBJ1-3 TRBV15 . TGTGCCACCAGCAGAGATTGGGGTTCTGGAAACACCATATATTTT CATSRDWGSGNTIYF
medium-sized TRBJ2-3 TRBV9 TRBD2 TGTGCCAGCAGCGTGGCGGGGGGCCTCACAGATACGCAGTATTTT CASSVAGGLTDTQYF
few TRBJ1-2 TRBV4-1 TRBD1 TGCGCCAGCAGCCAAGAAGAGACAGGGGGCCGTGGCTACACCTTC CASSQEETGGRGYTF
once TRBJ2-7 TRBV28 . TGTGCCAGCCGACTCCTCCCGGGTTATAGGGACTCCTCAATGGAGCAGTACTTC CASRLLPGYRDSSMEQYF
. TRBJ1-2 TRBV6-8 . TGTGCCAGCAGTGTCCGACAGGACTATGGCTACACCTTC CASSVRQDYGYTF
medium-sized TRBJ1-4 TRBV4-1 TRBD1 TGCGCCAGCAGCCAGGATACCGGGACAGGGGAAAAACTGTTTTTT CASSQDTGTGEKLFF
few TRBJ2-1 TRBV11-3 . TGTGCCAGCAGCGGGAGGGGGGGCCCTAATGAGCAGTTCTTC CASSGRGGPNEQFF
. TRBJ2-4 TRBV29-1 TRBD2 TGCAGCGTTGGCGGGACTAGCGGGACCTTAGCCAAAAACATTCAGTACTTC CSVGGTSGTLAKNIQYF
. TRBJ2-7 TRBV19 TRBD1 TGTGCCAGTAGTATCACGGGACAGGGCTACGAGCAGTACTTC CASSITGQGYEQYF
few TRBJ2-3 TRBV6-8 TRBD1 TGTGCCAGCACCTACGGGACAGGGCTATATACGCAGTATTTT CASTYGTGLYTQYF
medium-sized TRBJ2-7 TRBV6-8 TRBD1 TGTGCCAGCAGTCTACTTCCCGGGACAGGGACCTACGAGCAGTACTTC CASSLLPGTGTYEQYF
. TRBJ2-2 TRBV19 . TGTGCCAGTAGTATTAGCCCCGCATTCGGGGAGCTGTTTTTT CASSISPAFGELFF
medium-sized TRBJ1-4 TRBV23-1 . TGCGCCAGCAGCCAAGATGGGGGGCACCCCCGGGGGCTGTTTTTT CASSQDGGHPRGLFF
medium-sized TRBJ1-1 TRBV4-1 . TGCGCCAGCAGCCAAGATTGGGGGGCTGCCACTGAAGCTTTCTTT CASSQDWGAATEAFF
few TRBJ1-1 TRBV6-8 TRBD1 TGTGCCAGCAGTTACTCGACAGGGGCTGAAGCTTTCTTT CASSYSTGAEAFF
few TRBJ2-5 TRBV4-1 . TGCGCCAGCAGCCAACGGGACGCGCGGGACCAAGAGACCCAGTACTTC CASSQRDARDQETQYF
. TRBJ2-1 TRBV11-3 . TGTGCCAGCAGCTTAGAGGGTCCCCGGGTCAATGAGCAGTTCTTC CASSLEGPRVNEQFF
medium-sized TRBJ1-1 TRBV6-8 . TGTGCCAGCAGTGTCAGGAACACTGAAGCTTTCTTT CASSVRNTEAFF
many TRBJ2-6 TRBV11-3 TRBD1 TGTGCCAGCAGCTCCGGGACAGGGTCTTCCGGGGCCAACGTCCTGACTTTC CASSSGTGSSGANVLTF
few TRBJ2-3 TRBV6-8 . TGTGCCAGCAGTTCGCTGACAGTACAAGATACGCAGTATTTT CASSSLTVQDTQYF
once TRBJ2-5 TRBV18 . TGTGCCAGCTCTACCCAGAGCCTGTCCCAAGAGACCCAGTACTTC CASSTQSLSQETQYF
. TRBJ2-7 TRBV9 TRBD2 TGTGCCAGCAGTGTGGTAGCGGGGGCCCCAACCTACGAGCAGTACTTC CASSVVAGAPTYEQYF